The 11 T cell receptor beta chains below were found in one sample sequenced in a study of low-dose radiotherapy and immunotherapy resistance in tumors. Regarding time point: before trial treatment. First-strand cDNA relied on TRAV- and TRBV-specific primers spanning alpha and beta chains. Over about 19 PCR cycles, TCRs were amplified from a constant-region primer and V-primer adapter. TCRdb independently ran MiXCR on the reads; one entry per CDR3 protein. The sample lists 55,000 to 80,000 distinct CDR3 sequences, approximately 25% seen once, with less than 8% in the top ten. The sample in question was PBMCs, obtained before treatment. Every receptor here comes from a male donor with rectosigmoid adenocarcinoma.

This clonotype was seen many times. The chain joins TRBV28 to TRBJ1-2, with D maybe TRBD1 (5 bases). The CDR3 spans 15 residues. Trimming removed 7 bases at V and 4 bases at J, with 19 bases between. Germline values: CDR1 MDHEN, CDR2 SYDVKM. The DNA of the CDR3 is TGTGCCAGCACCCAGACGGAACACAGGCTCTATGGCTACACCTTC. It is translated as CASTQTEHRLYGYTF.

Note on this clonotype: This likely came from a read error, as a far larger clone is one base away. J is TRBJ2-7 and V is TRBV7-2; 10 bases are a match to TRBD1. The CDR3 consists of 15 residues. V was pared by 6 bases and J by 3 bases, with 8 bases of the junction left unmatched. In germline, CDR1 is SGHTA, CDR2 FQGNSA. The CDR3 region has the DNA TGTGCCAGCAGTGAAACGGGACAGGGGTTCTACGAGCAGTACTTC. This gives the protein CASSETGQGFYEQYF.

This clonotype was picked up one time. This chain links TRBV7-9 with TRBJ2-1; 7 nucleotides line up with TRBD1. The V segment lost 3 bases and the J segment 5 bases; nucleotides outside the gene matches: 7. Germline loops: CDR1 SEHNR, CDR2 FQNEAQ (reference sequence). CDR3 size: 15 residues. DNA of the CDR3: TGTGCCAGCAGCTTGGCAGGGGGTTTCGACAATGAGCAGTTCTTC. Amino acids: CASSLAGGFDNEQFF. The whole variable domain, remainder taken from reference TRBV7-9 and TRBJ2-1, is DTGVSQNPRHKITKRGQNVTFRCDPISEHNRLYWYRQTLGQGPEFLTYFQNEAQLEKSRLLSDRFSAERPKGSFSTLEIQRTEQGDSAMYLCASSLAGGFDNEQFFGPGTRLTVL.

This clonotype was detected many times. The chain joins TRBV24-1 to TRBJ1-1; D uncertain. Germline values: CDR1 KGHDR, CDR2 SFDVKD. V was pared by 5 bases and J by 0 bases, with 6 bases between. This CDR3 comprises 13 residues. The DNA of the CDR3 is TGTGCCACCAGTGTTGGTGTGAACACTGAAGCTTTCTTT. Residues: CATSVGVNTEAFF.

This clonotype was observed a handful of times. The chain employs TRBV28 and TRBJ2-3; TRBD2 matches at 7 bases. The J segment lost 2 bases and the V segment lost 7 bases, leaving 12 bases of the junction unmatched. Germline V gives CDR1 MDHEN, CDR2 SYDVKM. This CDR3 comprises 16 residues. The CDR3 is CASTLHPAGSTDTQYF. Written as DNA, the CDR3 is TGTGCCAGCACCCTCCACCCAGCGGGATCCACAGATACGCAGTATTTT.

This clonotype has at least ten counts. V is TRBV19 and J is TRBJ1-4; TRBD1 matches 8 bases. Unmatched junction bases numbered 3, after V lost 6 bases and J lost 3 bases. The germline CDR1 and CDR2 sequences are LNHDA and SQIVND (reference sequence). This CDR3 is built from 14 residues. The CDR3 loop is CASRTTGANEKLFF. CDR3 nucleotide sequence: TGTGCCAGTAGAACGACAGGGGCTAATGAAAAACTGTTTTTT.

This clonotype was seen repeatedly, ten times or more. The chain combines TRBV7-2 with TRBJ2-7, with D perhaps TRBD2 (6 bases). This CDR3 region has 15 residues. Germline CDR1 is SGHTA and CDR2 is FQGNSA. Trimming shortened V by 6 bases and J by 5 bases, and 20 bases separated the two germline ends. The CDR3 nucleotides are TGTGCCAGCAGGCACGATAACTGGGTAGCGGACGAGCAGTACTTC. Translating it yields CASRHDNWVADEQYF.

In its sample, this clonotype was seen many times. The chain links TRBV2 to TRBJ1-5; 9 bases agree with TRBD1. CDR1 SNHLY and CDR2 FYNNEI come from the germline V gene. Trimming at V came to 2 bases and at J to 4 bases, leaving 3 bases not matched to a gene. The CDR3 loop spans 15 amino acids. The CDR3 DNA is TGTGCCAGCAGTGAACATGGGACAGGGAATCAGCCCCAGCATTTT. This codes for CASSEHGTGNQPQHF.

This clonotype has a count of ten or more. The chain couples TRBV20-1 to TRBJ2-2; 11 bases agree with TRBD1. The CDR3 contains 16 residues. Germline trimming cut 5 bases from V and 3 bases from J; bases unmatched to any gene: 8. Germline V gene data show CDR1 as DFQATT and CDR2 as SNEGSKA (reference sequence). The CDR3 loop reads CSAYRGQGAYTGELFF. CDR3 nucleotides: TGCAGTGCTTACCGAGGACAGGGGGCCTACACCGGGGAGCTGTTTTTT.

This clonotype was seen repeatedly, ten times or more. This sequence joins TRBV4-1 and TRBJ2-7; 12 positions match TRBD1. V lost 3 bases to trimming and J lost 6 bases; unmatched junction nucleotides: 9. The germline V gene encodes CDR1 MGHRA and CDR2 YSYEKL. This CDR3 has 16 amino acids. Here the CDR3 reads CASSHAVGQGAGEQYF. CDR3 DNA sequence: TGCGCCAGCAGCCACGCGGTGGGACAGGGGGCGGGCGAGCAGTACTTC.

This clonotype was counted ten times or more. Here the CDR3 reads CSAPTQPNSPLHF. CDR3 nucleotides: TGCAGTGCCCCGACACAGCCTAATTCACCCCTCCACTTT. The gene calls are TRBV20-1 and TRBJ1-6, with D hard to call. V dropped 6 bases and J dropped 6 bases, with 12 bases sitting between them. The CDR3 is made up of 13 amino acids. Germline CDR1 and CDR2: DFQATT and SNEGSKA (reference sequence).